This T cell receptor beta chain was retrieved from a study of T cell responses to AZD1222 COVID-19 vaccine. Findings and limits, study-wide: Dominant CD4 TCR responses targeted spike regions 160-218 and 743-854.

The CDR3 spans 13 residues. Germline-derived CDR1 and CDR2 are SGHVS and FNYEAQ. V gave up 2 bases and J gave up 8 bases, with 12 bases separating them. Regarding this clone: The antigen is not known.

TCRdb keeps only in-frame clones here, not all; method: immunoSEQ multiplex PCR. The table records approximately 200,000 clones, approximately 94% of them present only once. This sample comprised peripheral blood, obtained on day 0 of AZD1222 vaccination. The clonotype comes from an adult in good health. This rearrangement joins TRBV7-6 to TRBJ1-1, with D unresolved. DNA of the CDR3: TGTGCCAGCAGCTTATTGTTAGCGGGGGAAGCTTTCTTT. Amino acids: CASSLLLAGEAFF.